This T cell receptor beta chain was captured by sequencing in a study of T cell repertoires in cytomegalovirus infection. On the study more broadly: Recently identified HLA-C-restricted CMV epitopes and well-studied HLA-B-restricted CMV epitopes were used by the study. An indication of both CMV infection and matching HLA type came from public TCR beta signatures.

General study points: HLA-C-restricted, CMV-specific TCR beta clonotypes were dominant ex vivo.

Points on this clonotype: Antigen: not known.

Germline V CDR1 and CDR2: MNHEY, SVGEGT. The CDR3 sequence is 14 residues long. V was shortened by 2 bases and J by 0 bases, with 8 bases between the two germline ends. One entry per CDR3 protein results from TCRdb running MiXCR on the reads. The repertoire consists of about 890,000 distinct CDR3 sequences, with about 33% occurring once and the leading ten covering under 15%. The source material was cultured CD8+ T cells from PBMCs, sampled from culture after CMV antigen stimulation. The chain links TRBV6-2 or TRBV6-3 to TRBJ2-7, with TRBD1 as a possible D gene (6 bases). This sequence originates from a human donor in good health (CMV status not recorded). Some clones in this sample may be carry-over from other donors' samples. The CDR3 loop is CASSYQGHSYEQYF. The CDR3 DNA is TGTGCCAGCAGTTACCAGGGGCACTCCTACGAGCAGTACTTC.